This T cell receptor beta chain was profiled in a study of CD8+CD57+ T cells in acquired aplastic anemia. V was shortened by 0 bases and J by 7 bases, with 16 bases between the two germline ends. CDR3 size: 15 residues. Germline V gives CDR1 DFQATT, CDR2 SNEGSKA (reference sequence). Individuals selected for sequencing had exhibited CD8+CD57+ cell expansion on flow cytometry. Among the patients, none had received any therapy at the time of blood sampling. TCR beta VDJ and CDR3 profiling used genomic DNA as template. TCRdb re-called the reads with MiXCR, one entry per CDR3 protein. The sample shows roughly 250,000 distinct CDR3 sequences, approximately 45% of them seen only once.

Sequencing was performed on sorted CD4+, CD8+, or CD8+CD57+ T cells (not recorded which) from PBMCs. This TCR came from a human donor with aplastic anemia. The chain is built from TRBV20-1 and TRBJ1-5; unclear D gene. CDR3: CSARDMRTRKQPQHF. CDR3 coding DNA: TGCAGTGCTAGAGATATGAGGACCCGAAAACAGCCCCAGCATTTT.